Listed below are T cell receptor beta chains from one sample, sequenced in a study of T cell responses to AZD1222 COVID-19 vaccine. Libraries were prepared by immunoSEQ multiplex PCR; TCRdb keeps only in-frame clonotypes and omits some of them. The sample holds some 130,000 clones, 90% to 95% seen once. This material consisted of peripheral blood, taken on day 0 of AZD1222 vaccination. The receptor set was obtained from an adult in good health. Both conserved end residues are part of each CDR3. A D gene is named only where the DNA matches it firmly. Clone size is stated in some rows and not others, as once, few, many or a class when expanded.

.,.,TRBV9,TRBJ1-1,CASSPEGGNTEAFF,TGTGCCAGCAGCCCCGAGGGGGGGAACACTGAAGCTTTCTTT
.,.,TRBV6-2/TRBV6-3,TRBJ1-4,CASSLRREKLFF,TGTGCCAGCAGTCTTCGTCGGGAAAAACTGTTTTTT
.,.,TRBV6-6,TRBJ1-3,CASNADRSGNTIYF,TGTGCCAGCAACGCCGACAGGTCGGGAAACACCATATATTTT
.,.,TRBV11-3,TRBJ2-2,CASSPGFHTGELFF,TGTGCCAGCAGCCCAGGGTTCCACACCGGGGAGCTGTTTTTT
.,.,TRBV7-9,TRBJ2-2,CASSLSTPKNAGELFF,TGTGCCAGCAGCTTATCGACGCCTAAGAACGCCGGGGAGCTGTTTTTT
.,.,TRBV18,TRBJ2-2,CASSPQTVQNTGELFF,TGTGCCAGCTCACCACAGACAGTTCAAAACACCGGGGAGCTGTTTTTT
.,.,TRBV11-2,TRBJ2-4,CASSPLRENIQYF,TGTGCCAGCAGCCCCCTGAGGGAAAACATTCAGTACTTC
once,.,TRBV4-1,TRBJ1-5,CASSQQDYSNQPQHF,TGCGCCAGCAGCCAGCAAGATTATAGCAATCAGCCCCAGCATTTT
.,TRBD1,TRBV11-3,TRBJ1-1,CASSPGQGETEAFF,TGTGCCAGCAGCCCCGGACAGGGAGAGACTGAAGCTTTCTTT
.,TRBD1,TRBV6-6,TRBJ2-7,CASRDRVDSEQYF,TGTGCCAGCAGGGACAGGGTCGACAGCGAGCAGTACTTC
.,.,TRBV12-3/TRBV12-4,TRBJ1-1,CASSGTEAFF,TGTGCCAGCAGTGGGACAGAAGCTTTCTTT
.,.,TRBV18,TRBJ2-2,CASSPIQGEATGELFF,TGTGCCAGCTCACCAATACAGGGTGAGGCAACCGGGGAGCTGTTTTTT
once,.,TRBV11-1,TRBJ2-2,CASSTTLSGELFF,TGTGCCAGCAGCACTACACTGTCCGGGGAGCTGTTTTTT
.,.,TRBV12-3/TRBV12-4,TRBJ2-5,CASRSQGLETQYF,TGTGCCAGCAGATCACAGGGTTTGGAGACCCAGTACTTC
few,.,TRBV2,TRBJ1-2,CASLHRSNGYTF,TGTGCCAGCTTACACAGGTCAAATGGCTACACCTTC
.,TRBD1,TRBV7-9,TRBJ2-7,CASSLGQGHYEQYF,TGTGCCAGCAGCTTAGGACAGGGGCATTACGAGCAGTACTTC
.,.,TRBV12-3/TRBV12-4,TRBJ1-5,CASSLQVQPQHF,TGTGCCAGCAGTTTACAGGTTCAGCCCCAGCATTTT
.,TRBD1,TRBV18,TRBJ1-1,CASSASGTGREAFF,TGTGCCAGCTCAGCGAGCGGGACAGGGCGGGAAGCTTTCTTT
.,TRBD1,TRBV4-2,TRBJ1-3,CASSPSGTGRGNTIYF,TGTGCCAGCAGCCCCTCTGGGACAGGTAGAGGAAACACCATATATTTT
once,.,TRBV11-2,TRBJ1-3,CASSLNGQATREDTIYF,TGTGCCAGCAGCTTAAATGGGCAGGCCACCCGAGAAGACACCATATATTTT
few,.,TRBV5-5,TRBJ2-7,CASSEGDSYEQYF,TGTGCCAGCAGCGAGGGGGATTCCTACGAGCAGTACTTC
.,TRBD1,TRBV5-1,TRBJ1-5,CASSLGQGYNQPQHF,TGCGCCAGCAGCCTGGGACAGGGGTATAATCAGCCCCAGCATTTT
.,TRBD2,TRBV9,TRBJ2-1,CASSTNLRSGNNEQFF,TGTGCCAGCAGCACTAATCTACGGAGCGGGAACAATGAGCAGTTCTTC
.,.,TRBV13,TRBJ2-1,CASSLVAGSSYNEQFF,TGTGCCAGCAGCTTAGTTGCCGGGAGCTCCTACAATGAGCAGTTCTTC
.,TRBD2,TRBV5-4,TRBJ2-7,CASRASGLGDEQYF,TGTGCCAGCAGGGCTTCGGGACTAGGAGACGAGCAGTACTTC
.,.,TRBV2,TRBJ2-5,CASSVDPRETQYF,TGTGCCAGCAGTGTGGACCCCCGAGAGACCCAGTACTTC
.,.,TRBV6-5,TRBJ1-2,CASRDTQWGYTF,TGTGCCAGCAGAGACACCCAGTGGGGCTACACCTTC
.,TRBD1,TRBV30,TRBJ1-5,CAWSAEDRGIYQPQHF,TGTGCCTGGAGTGCGGAGGACAGGGGAATATATCAGCCCCAGCATTTT
.,.,TRBV14,TRBJ2-1,CASSQVIGTVNNEQFF,TGTGCCAGCAGCCAAGTCATTGGGACTGTAAACAATGAGCAGTTCTTC
.,.,TRBV4-2,TRBJ1-2,CASSPGEGRSYGYTF,TGTGCCAGCAGCCCCGGTGAGGGACGTAGCTATGGCTACACCTTC
.,.,TRBV7-2,TRBJ1-3,CASSLFAARPSGNTIYF,TGTGCCAGCAGCTTATTCGCCGCCAGGCCCTCTGGAAACACCATATATTTT
.,.,TRBV4-1,TRBJ2-1,CASSQGPSKYNEQFF,TGCGCCAGCAGCCAGGGCCCATCTAAATACAATGAGCAGTTCTTC
.,TRBD1,TRBV2,TRBJ1-1,CASTRTGGYDTEAFF,TGTGCCAGTACAAGGACAGGGGGCTACGACACTGAAGCTTTCTTT
.,TRBD2,TRBV28,TRBJ2-1,CASSFPLAGLINEQFF,TGTGCCAGCAGTTTCCCCCTAGCGGGTCTCATCAATGAGCAGTTCTTC
.,TRBD2,TRBV19,TRBJ2-1,CASSRSGGENEQFF,TGTGCCAGTAGTAGGAGCGGGGGGGAGAATGAGCAGTTCTTC
.,TRBD2,TRBV13,TRBJ2-1,CASSLGRLAGGGYEQFF,TGTGCCAGCAGCTTAGGCAGACTAGCGGGGGGAGGATATGAGCAGTTCTTC
.,TRBD2,TRBV29-1,TRBJ2-5,CSVDGLAGGPWWLETQYF,TGCAGCGTTGATGGCCTAGCGGGGGGGCCGTGGTGGTTAGAGACCCAGTACTTC
.,.,TRBV9,TRBJ2-2,CASMGGLLTGELFF,TGTGCCAGCATGGGGGGGCTGCTCACCGGGGAGCTGTTTTTT
.,.,TRBV10-1,TRBJ1-1,CASSDGYEPDEAFF,TGCGCCAGCAGTGACGGCTATGAGCCGGATGAAGCTTTCTTT
.,.,TRBV19,TRBJ1-5,CASRFGTLSNQPQHF,TGTGCCAGTAGATTTGGCACCCTTAGCAATCAGCCCCAGCATTTT
.,TRBD1,TRBV3-1/TRBV3-2,TRBJ1-1,CASRDRGSSTEAFF,TGTGCCAGCCGAGACAGGGGCTCGAGCACTGAAGCTTTCTTT
.,TRBD1,TRBV28,TRBJ1-5,CASSLMWQGANQPQHF,TGTGCCAGCAGTTTAATGTGGCAGGGGGCAAATCAGCCCCAGCATTTT
.,TRBD1,TRBV2,TRBJ2-3,CASSDRPGQGAIDTQYF,TGTGCCAGCAGCGACCGACCCGGACAGGGGGCCATAGATACGCAGTATTTT
.,.,TRBV12-3/TRBV12-4,TRBJ2-1,CASSFRANNEQFF,TGTGCCAGCAGTTTCAGGGCCAACAATGAGCAGTTCTTC
.,TRBD1,TRBV11-2,TRBJ2-1,CASSLVSGGRNEQFF,TGTGCCAGCAGCTTAGTCTCAGGGGGAAGGAATGAGCAGTTCTTC
once,TRBD1,TRBV19,TRBJ2-7,CASSNLPGQVEQYF,TGTGCCAGTAGCAACTTACCGGGACAGGTCGAGCAGTACTTC
few,.,TRBV4-1,TRBJ2-3,CASSQEDRSYGAQYF,TGCGCCAGCAGCCAAGAAGACAGGTCCTATGGGGCGCAGTATTTT
.,.,TRBV27,TRBJ2-7,CASSSPYEQYF,TGTGCCAGCAGTTCCCCCTACGAGCAGTACTTC
.,.,TRBV12-5,TRBJ1-2,CASGLVLGQAAFPYGYTF,TGTGCTAGTGGTTTGGTACTGGGCCAGGCCGCCTTCCCTTATGGCTACACCTTC
.,.,TRBV5-4,TRBJ1-2,CASSLVGGRGYTF,TGTGCCAGCAGCTTGGTGGGGGGTCGTGGCTACACCTTC
once,.,TRBV5-6,TRBJ1-2,CASSLGPDGYGYTF,TGTGCCAGCAGCTTGGGGCCCGATGGCTATGGCTACACCTTC
once,TRBD2,TRBV5-1,TRBJ2-1,CASSLATGTSGGRNEQFF,TGCGCCAGCAGCTTGGCCACCGGGACTAGCGGGGGGCGTAATGAGCAGTTCTTC
.,TRBD2,TRBV6-2/TRBV6-3,TRBJ2-6,CASSSMTSGGSGANVLTF,TGTGCCAGCAGCAGTATGACTAGCGGGGGCTCTGGGGCCAACGTCCTGACTTTC
.,.,TRBV2,TRBJ1-5,CASRQGFEEPQHF,TGTGCCAGCAGGCAGGGGTTCGAGGAGCCCCAGCATTTT
.,.,TRBV13,TRBJ2-7,CASSSMSRAREQYF,TGTGCCAGCAGCTCAATGTCCAGGGCGAGGGAGCAGTACTTC
.,.,TRBV19,TRBJ1-3,CASSVRYREDGNTIYF,TGTGCCAGTAGTGTACGGTACAGGGAGGATGGAAACACCATATATTTT
.,.,TRBV2,TRBJ2-3,CASNLLTADSQYF,TGTGCCAGCAACTTATTAACAGCTGATTCGCAGTATTTT
few,.,TRBV30,TRBJ1-2,CAWSPGPMGYTF,TGTGCCTGGAGTCCCGGGCCCATGGGCTACACCTTC
.,.,TRBV2,TRBJ2-3,CASRDRDPKQYF,TGTGCCAGCAGGGACCGGGACCCTAAACAGTATTTT
.,TRBD2,TRBV9,TRBJ2-5,CASSVGLAGGSEETQYF,TGTGCCAGCAGCGTAGGGCTAGCGGGGGGATCGGAAGAGACCCAGTACTTC